A single sample is the source of the 2 T cell receptor beta chains below, sequenced in a study of graft-versus-host responses after intestinal transplantation. Assay: immunoSEQ multiplex PCR; the TCRdb copy retains only in-frame clones and omits some. This table has about 35,000 clones, 93% appearing once. These receptors' targets are unknown. The source was unstimulated CD8+ T cells sorted from spleen or lymph node cells, collected before transplant. The receptor set was obtained from a human donor who was the organ donor for an intestinal transplant.

Written as DNA, the CDR3 is TGTGCCAGCAGCCCACAGGGGGCCAGGTCAGATACGCAGTATTTT. It codes for CASSPQGARSDTQYF. The chain joins TRBV7-9 to TRBJ2-3; 9 positions match TRBD1. The germline V gene has CDR1 SEHNR and CDR2 FQNEAQ (reference sequence). Germline trimming cut 5 bases from V and 4 bases from J; bases unmatched to any gene: 7. The CDR3 is 15 residues long.

Only one count was recorded for this clone. The rearrangement uses TRBV23-1 and TRBJ2-2; tentative D call: TRBD1 (6 bases). TRBV23-1 is treated as an ORF (open reading frame) with a function not yet certain. CDR3 length: 19 amino acids. The V gene lost 5 bases and the J gene lost 1 base, with 23 bases spanning the gap. The CDR3 nucleotides read TGCGCCAGCAGTTGGGGAGAGGCTAGCAGGGGATTGAACACCGGGGAGCTGTTTTTT. It is translated as CASSWGEASRGLNTGELFF.